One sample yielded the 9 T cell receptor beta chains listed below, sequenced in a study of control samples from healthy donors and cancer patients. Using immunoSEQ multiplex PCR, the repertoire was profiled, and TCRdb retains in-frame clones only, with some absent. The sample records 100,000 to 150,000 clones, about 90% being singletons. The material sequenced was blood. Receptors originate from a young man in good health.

This CDR3 is CASSPSRDRTSNYGYTF. CDR3 nucleotides: TGTGCCAGCTCACCCAGCCGGGACAGGACTTCTAACTATGGCTACACCTTC. The V and J genes are TRBV18 and TRBJ1-2, with 8 bases lining up with TRBD1. Unmatched junction bases numbered 9, after V lost 3 bases and J lost 0 bases. CDR3 size: 17 residues. Per germline, CDR1 KGHSH and CDR2 LQKENI. Drawing the rest from reference TRBV18 and TRBJ1-2, the complete variable domain is NAGVMQNPRHLVRRRGQEARLRCSPMKGHSHVYWYRQLPEEGLKFMVYLQKENIIDESGMPKERFSAEFPKEGPSILRIQQVVRGDSAAYFCASSPSRDRTSNYGYTFGSGTRLTVV.

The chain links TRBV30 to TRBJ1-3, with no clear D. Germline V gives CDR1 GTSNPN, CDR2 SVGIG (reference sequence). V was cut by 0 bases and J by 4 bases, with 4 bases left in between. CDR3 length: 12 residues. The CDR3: CAWSVAGNTIYF. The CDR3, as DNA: TGTGCCTGGAGTGTTGCAGGAAACACCATATATTTT.

Here the CDR3 DNA reads TGCGCCAGCAGCTTGGCAGCGGGCGGCCTCAATGAGCAGTTCTTC. Translated: CASSLAAGGLNEQFF. The chain couples TRBV5-1 to TRBJ2-1, with a weak D call TRBD2 (6 bases). Germline V gene sequence: CDR1 SGHRS, CDR2 YFSETQ. V lost 0 bases, J lost 6 bases, and 13 bases lay in between. CDR3 length: 15 residues.

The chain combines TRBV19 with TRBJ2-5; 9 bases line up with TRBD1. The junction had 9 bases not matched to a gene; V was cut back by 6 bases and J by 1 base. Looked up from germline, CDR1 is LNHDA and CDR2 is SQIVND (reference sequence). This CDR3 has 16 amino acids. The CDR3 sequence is CASRRRGTGLQETQYF. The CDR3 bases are TGTGCCAGTAGACGACGAGGGACAGGGCTCCAAGAGACCCAGTACTTC.

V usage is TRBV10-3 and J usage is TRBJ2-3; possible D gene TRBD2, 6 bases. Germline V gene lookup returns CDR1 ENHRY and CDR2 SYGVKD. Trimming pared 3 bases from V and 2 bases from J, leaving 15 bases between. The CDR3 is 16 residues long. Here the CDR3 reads CAISDLSGSYTDTQYF. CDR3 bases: TGTGCCATCAGTGATTTGAGCGGGTCTTACACAGATACGCAGTATTTT.

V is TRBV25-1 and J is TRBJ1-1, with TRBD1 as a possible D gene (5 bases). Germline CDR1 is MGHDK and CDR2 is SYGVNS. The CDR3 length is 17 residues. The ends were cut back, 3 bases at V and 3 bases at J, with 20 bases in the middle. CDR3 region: CASSERGLQVQDTEAFF. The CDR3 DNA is TGTGCCAGCAGTGAGCGAGGATTACAGGTTCAGGACACTGAAGCTTTCTTT.

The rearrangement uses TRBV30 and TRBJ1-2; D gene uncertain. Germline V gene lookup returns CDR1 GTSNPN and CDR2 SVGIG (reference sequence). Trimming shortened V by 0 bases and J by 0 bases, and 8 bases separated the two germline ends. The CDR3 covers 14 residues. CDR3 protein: CAWSVHGANYGYTF. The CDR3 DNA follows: TGTGCCTGGAGTGTACATGGGGCTAACTATGGCTACACCTTC.

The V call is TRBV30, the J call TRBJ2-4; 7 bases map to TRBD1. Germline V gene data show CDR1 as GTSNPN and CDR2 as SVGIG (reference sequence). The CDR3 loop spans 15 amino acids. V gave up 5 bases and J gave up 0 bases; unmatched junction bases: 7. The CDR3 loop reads CAWEGALVAKNIQYF. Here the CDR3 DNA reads TGTGCCTGGGAGGGGGCGTTGGTAGCCAAAAACATTCAGTACTTC.

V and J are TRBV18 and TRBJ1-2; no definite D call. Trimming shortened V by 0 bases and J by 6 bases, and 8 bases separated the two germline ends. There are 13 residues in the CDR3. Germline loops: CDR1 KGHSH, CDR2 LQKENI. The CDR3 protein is CASSPPGPDGYTF. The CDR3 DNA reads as TGTGCCAGCTCACCACCAGGGCCAGATGGCTACACCTTC.